These 11 T cell receptor beta chains were sequenced from one sample in a study of long-term antiretroviral therapy in people with HIV. It was version v3.0 of the immunoSEQ assay that was run at survey level. Some clones are missing from TCRdb's copy, which holds only in-frame ones; the method was immunoSEQ multiplex PCR. In the table there are over 15,000 clones, over 75% of which are singletons. This specimen consisted of unsorted PBMCs, obtained 4.2 years after starting antiretroviral therapy. The receptors shown here come from a man between 50 and 59 years old with HIV.

This clone was detected once. This chain links TRBV7-8 with TRBJ2-7, with 8 bases that match TRBD1. V lost 5 bases, J lost 2 bases, and 8 bases stayed unmatched. Germline V gene data show CDR1 as SGHVS and CDR2 as FQNEAQ. This CDR3 contains 15 residues. The CDR3 sequence: CASSIYRGTPYEQYF. The DNA of the CDR3 is TGTGCCAGCAGCATATACAGGGGGACCCCCTACGAGCAGTACTTC.

The chain couples TRBV10-1 to TRBJ1-1, with D perhaps TRBD1 (6 bases). Trimming cost V 1 base and J 5 bases, with 8 bases left between them. This CDR3 contains 13 residues. CDR1 is WNHNN, CDR2 SYGVQD, per germline (reference sequence). The CDR3 nucleotides are TGCGCCAGCAGTGAGTTGGGGGCAACTGAAGCTTTCTTT. This translates into CASSELGATEAFF.

This clone occurred a few times. The chain employs TRBV28 and TRBJ1-1; perhaps TRBD1 as D (6 bases). CDR3 length: 12 amino acids. V lost 6 bases to trimming and J lost 8 bases, with 13 bases between them. The germline V gene has CDR1 MDHEN and CDR2 SYDVKM. The CDR3 nucleotides are TGTGCCAGCAGCTCGGGGGGCAGAGAAGCTTTCTTT. Residues: CASSSGGREAFF.

CDR3 coding DNA: TGTGCCAGCAGGATGAGGGGAACTGAAGCTTTCTTT. Translation: CASRMRGTEAFF. The V gene is TRBV2, the J gene TRBJ1-1, with D maybe TRBD1 (5 bases). CDR3 length: 12 amino acids. The V gene's germline CDR1 is SNHLY and CDR2 FYNNEI. The V end lost 6 bases, the J end lost 5 bases, and 10 bases lay between the germline ends.

This clone was seen more than once but under ten times. The chain carries TRBV6-5 and TRBJ2-7, with D maybe TRBD1 (6 bases). Between the trimmed V and J ends, which lost 2 bases and 0 bases, there was a span of 11 bases. CDR3 length: 15 amino acids. CDR1 is MNHEY and CDR2 is SVGAGI in the germline V gene. The chain's CDR3 is CASSYREGGSYEQYF. The CDR3 nucleotides read TGTGCCAGCAGTTACCGGGAAGGGGGCTCCTACGAGCAGTACTTC.

The chain joins TRBV11-2 to TRBJ1-5; the match to TRBD1 covers 7 bases. Germline assignment: CDR1 SGHAT and CDR2 FQNNGV. The trim removed 5 bases at V and 4 bases at J, leaving 11 bases unmatched. The CDR3 totals 16 residues. In nucleotides, the CDR3 is TGTGCCAGCAGCCAGGGGGGGGCAAGTCCGAATCAGCCCCAGCATTTT. Translation gives CASSQGGASPNQPQHF.

The gene calls are TRBV7-9 and TRBJ2-1; 8 bases line up with TRBD2. Germline values: CDR1 SEHNR, CDR2 FQNEAQ (reference sequence). The V segment lost 4 bases and the J segment 5 bases; nucleotides outside the gene matches: 7. CDR3 length: 15 amino acids. The CDR3 sequence: CASSSVAGSNNEQFF. As DNA, the CDR3 is TGTGCCAGCAGCTCGGTAGCGGGGAGTAACAATGAGCAGTTCTTC. The complete variable domain, with remaining parts taken from reference TRBV7-9 and TRBJ2-1, reads DTGVSQNPRHKITKRGQNVTFRCDPISEHNRLYWYRQTLGQGPEFLTYFQNEAQLEKSRLLSDRFSAERPKGSFSTLEIQRTEQGDSAMYLCASSSVAGSNNEQFFGPGTRLTVL.

The V call is TRBV13, the J call TRBJ2-7; D remains unclear. Trimming removed 0 bases at V and 0 bases at J, with 3 bases between. Germline V gene lookup returns CDR1 PRHDT and CDR2 FYEKMQ (reference sequence). This CDR3 region has 13 residues. The CDR3 loop reads CASSLGGSYEQYF. CDR3 DNA sequence: TGTGCCAGCAGCTTAGGGGGCTCCTACGAGCAGTACTTC.

This sequence joins TRBV30 and TRBJ1-4; 7 bases map to TRBD1. V shed 1 base, J shed 5 bases, and the junction held 10 bases outside the gene matches. CDR1 and CDR2 from the germline V gene are GTSNPN and SVGIG (reference sequence). CDR3 size: 16 residues. CDR3 nucleotide sequence: TGTGCCTGGAGTGGAGGGGGCGGGCAGCGCAATGAAAAACTGTTTTTT. It specifies CAWSGGGGQRNEKLFF.

The chain has TRBV28 and TRBJ1-2; 8 nucleotides align to TRBD1. The CDR3 contains 15 residues. V was clipped by 3 bases and J by 1 base; unmatched bases: 4. The germline gives CDR1 MDHEN, CDR2 SYDVKM. DNA for the CDR3: TGTGCCAGCAGTTTTCCGGGACAGGTTAACTATGGCTACACCTTC. Translation gives CASSFPGQVNYGYTF.

The rearrangement uses TRBV5-1 and TRBJ2-7; D unclear. The V end was cut by 0 bases, the J end by 2 bases, with 9 bases between. CDR1 is SGHRS, CDR2 YFSETQ, per germline. This CDR3 comprises 14 residues. In DNA form, the CDR3 reads TGCGCCAGCAGCTTGGATCCGGGTACCTACGAGCAGTACTTC. This translates into CASSLDPGTYEQYF.